This T cell receptor (beta chain) was identified during a study of cytomegalovirus exposure and HLA in healthy donors. On the study more broadly: Earlier sequencing of 150 million to 200 million T cells yielded nearly 120 million unique TCR beta sequences. Points from the study as a whole: It has been reported that TCR beta sequences accurately predicted the HLA-A and HLA-B alleles of most subjects. In a later analysis, productive TCRs from donors in an Asian-associated ancestry cluster reportedly carried fewer N-insertions than the cohort mean. According to the study, around 150 TCR beta chains were cytomegalovirus-associated.

In regard to this clone: Its cognate antigen is unknown.

The CDR3 extends over 14 amino acids. The V gene lost 0 bases and the J gene lost 9 bases, with 13 bases spanning the gap. CDR1 is SGDLS, CDR2 YYNGEE, per germline. The PCR employed 60 Vbeta primers together with 13 Jbeta primers. The method was immunoSEQ multiplex PCR; TCRdb's version includes in-frame clones alone and lacks a portion of them. The repertoire consists of almost 200,000 clones, with around 81% occurring once and the leading ten covering about 2.1%. The sequenced sample was PBMCs. The rearrangement uses TRBV9 and TRBJ2-1; possibly TRBD1 for D (6 bases). This clonotype originated in a man younger than 45 in good health and CMV-seronegative. CDR3: CASSVVGQFSEQFF. The CDR3 coding sequence is TGTGCCAGCAGCGTAGTAGGACAGTTCTCTGAGCAGTTCTTC.